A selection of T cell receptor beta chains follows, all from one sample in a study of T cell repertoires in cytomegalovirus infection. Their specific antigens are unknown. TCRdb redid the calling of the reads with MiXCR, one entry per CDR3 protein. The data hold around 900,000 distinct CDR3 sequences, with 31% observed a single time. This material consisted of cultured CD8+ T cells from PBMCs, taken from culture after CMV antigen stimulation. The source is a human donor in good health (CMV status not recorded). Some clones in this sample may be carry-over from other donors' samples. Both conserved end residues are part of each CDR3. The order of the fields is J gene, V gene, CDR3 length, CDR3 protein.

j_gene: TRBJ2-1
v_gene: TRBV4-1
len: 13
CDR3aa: CASSQEPSATKFF

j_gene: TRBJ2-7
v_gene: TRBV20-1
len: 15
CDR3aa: CSARRRTSGAYEQYF

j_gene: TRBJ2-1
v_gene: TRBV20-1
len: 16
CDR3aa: CSASDRIDFSYNEQFF

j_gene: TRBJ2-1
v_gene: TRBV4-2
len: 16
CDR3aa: CASSPIAGGTYNEQFF

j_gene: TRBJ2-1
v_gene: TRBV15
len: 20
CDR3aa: CATSRPPGTSGVSSYNEQFF

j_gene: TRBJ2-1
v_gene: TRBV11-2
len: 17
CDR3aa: CASSLDPGTGPYNEQFF

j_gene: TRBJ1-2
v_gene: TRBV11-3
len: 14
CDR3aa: CASIKHRDNYGYTF

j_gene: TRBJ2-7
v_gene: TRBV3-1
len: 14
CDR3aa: CASSQPTRDYEQYF

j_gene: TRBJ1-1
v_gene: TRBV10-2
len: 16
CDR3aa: CASSGRSTPAGGEAFF

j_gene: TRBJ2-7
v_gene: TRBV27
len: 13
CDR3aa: CASRSGGSYEQYF

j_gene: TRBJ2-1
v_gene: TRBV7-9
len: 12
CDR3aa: CASSSRLIEQFF

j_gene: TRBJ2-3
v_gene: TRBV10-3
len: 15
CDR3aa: CAMSGGGGGTDTQYF

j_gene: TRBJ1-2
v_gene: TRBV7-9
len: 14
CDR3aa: CASSLVGSAYGYTF

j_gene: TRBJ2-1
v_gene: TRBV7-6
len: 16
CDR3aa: CASSLGGLAAYNEQFF

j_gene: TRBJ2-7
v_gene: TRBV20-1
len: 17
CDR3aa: CSVGGRLAGGSSYEQYF

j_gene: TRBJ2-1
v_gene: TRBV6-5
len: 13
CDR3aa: CASRTSPLNEQFF

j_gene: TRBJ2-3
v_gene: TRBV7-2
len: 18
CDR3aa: CASSLALGAVPSTDTQYF

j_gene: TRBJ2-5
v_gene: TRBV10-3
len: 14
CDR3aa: CAISSPGQQETQYF

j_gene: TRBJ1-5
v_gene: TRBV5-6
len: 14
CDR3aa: CASNLGVGNQPQHF

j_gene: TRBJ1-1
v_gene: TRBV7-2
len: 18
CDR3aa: CASSLVLTSAGFYTEAFF

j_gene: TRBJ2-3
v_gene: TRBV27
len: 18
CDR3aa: CASSSLPLVEGGPDTQYF

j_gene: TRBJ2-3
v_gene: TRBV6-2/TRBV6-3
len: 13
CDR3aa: CASSYEETDTQYF